This T cell receptor (beta chain) was sequenced during a study of shared clonotypes between healthy human individuals. Study-wide background: The donors, a couple of women and three men, were aged 18 to 49. Study findings and constraints: Some naive CD4 clonotypes, roughly 4.7%, turned up in common across a few donors.

V was pared by 11 bases and J by 2 bases, with 16 bases between. CDR1 and CDR2 from the germline V gene are LNHDA and SQIVND (reference sequence). The CDR3 covers 15 residues. Healthy HIV-negative adults with no recent acute infections or vaccinations were recruited as donors. A remark on this clone: The antigen is undetermined.

The assay was carried out at the deep level. Sequenced by immunoSEQ multiplex PCR; TCRdb stores in-frame clones only, minus some. The sample holds some 1 million clones, roughly 80% seen once. Material: memory CD4+ T cells sorted from blood. Subset meaning: CD45RA-negative fraction. V gene TRBV19 combines with J gene TRBJ2-6; the D gene is possibly TRBD1 (6 bases). The receptor's source is a man younger than 35 in good health. CDR3 sequence reads: CAGTDSAAGANVLTF. CDR3 nucleotides: TGTGCCGGTACGGACAGCGCGGCTGGGGCCAACGTCCTGACTTTC.